The clone carrying this T cell receptor beta chain is a singleton in its sample. This sample was included in a study of blood T cell repertoires in COVID-19. This study enrolled people aged roughly 18 to 89 from 20 to 25 US geographic areas. Self-reported history from a screening survey and questionnaire set each donor's cohort. The CDR3 consists of 15 residues. The V and J ends lost 6 bases and 4 bases, in that order; junction bases with no gene match: 4. Germline V gene sequence: CDR1 MNHEY, CDR2 SMNVEV (reference sequence). In the authors' workflow: It was from reference gene primer amplification that nucleated cell counts were estimated. Only in-frame clones appear in the TCRdb table, and some are missing; sequencing was by immunoSEQ multiplex PCR. V and J calls and clone size come straight from that table; D and trimming were deduced from the DNA. The table lists some 490,000 clones, 70% to 90% of them singletons.

Sequencing used PBMCs or T cells enriched from blood (not recorded which). The chain has TRBV27 and TRBJ2-2, with TRBD2 matching over 11 bases. This clonotype originated in a woman aged 60 to 75 who had recovered from COVID-19. DNA for the CDR3: TGTGCCAGCAGGCCGGGACTAGCGGTCACCGGGGAGCTGTTTTTT. This sequence encodes CASRPGLAVTGELFF.